This T cell receptor (beta chain) was obtained from a study of blood T cell repertoires in COVID-19. About the study: Symptom resolution, clearance, or two negative PCRs marked the recovered donors of Cohort 3. Nucleic acid was either cDNA or gDNA, and it came from T cells, B-cell-depleted T cells, or PBMCs.

Participant ages covered roughly 18 to 89 years across 24 US areas. As handled by the study authors: Researchers report that nucleated cell counts were estimated from reference gene primer amplification. Repertoires were generated with immunoSEQ multiplex PCR, while TCRdb's copy carries only in-frame clones and drops some. The V and J calls and clone size are taken from that table; D and trimming were inferred from the DNA. This sample yields fewer than 200,000 clones, of which around 79% are seen a single time; 15% to 20% belongs to the top ten. Germline CDR1 reads SGHTA; CDR2 reads FQGTGA. CDR3 size: 16 residues. Trimming removed 7 bases from V and 0 bases from J; junction bases left unmatched: 9.

The V and J genes are TRBV7-3 and TRBJ1-5; 7 bases are shared with TRBD1. This TCR came from a woman between 65 and 79 years old in a cohort exposed to, infected with or recovered from COVID-19 (not recorded which). Sequencing was done on a sample of PBMCs or T cells enriched from blood (not recorded which). CDR3 sequence reads: CASNLQGPDSNQPQHF. The CDR3 region has the DNA TGTGCCAGCAACCTACAGGGGCCGGATAGCAATCAGCCCCAGCATTTT.